The 27 T cell receptor beta chains presented below share a single source sample, sequenced in a study of blood T cell repertoires in COVID-19. Method: immunoSEQ multiplex PCR; TCRdb's copy keeps in-frame clones and lacks some. The sample holds more than 45,000 clones, 86% seen once. Input material: peripheral blood. The receptors were gathered from a human donor in a cohort sampled during active COVID-19.

This chain connects TRBV5-1 to TRBJ2-2, with 11 nucleotides matching TRBD2. The CDR3 loop spans 15 amino acids. The germline V gene encodes CDR1 SGHRS and CDR2 YFSETQ. Losses at the gene ends were 1 base for V and 4 bases for J; bases not matched to a gene: 0. The chain's CDR3 is CASSLTSGGTGELFF. The CDR3 bases are TGCGCCAGCAGCTTGACTAGCGGGGGCACCGGGGAGCTGTTTTTT.

This clone was recorded once. This chain links TRBV11-3 with TRBJ2-1; D possibly corresponds to TRBD2 (6 bases). V lost 3 bases to trimming and J lost 4 bases, with 7 bases between them. CDR3 length: 13 residues. Germline-derived CDR1 and CDR2 are SGHNT and YENEEA. The CDR3 is CASSLGGYNEQFF. DNA for the CDR3: TGTGCCAGCAGCTTGGGAGGATACAATGAGCAGTTCTTC.

J is TRBJ1-1 and V is TRBV11-1, with D uncertain. The CDR3 is 14 amino acids. Germline loops: CDR1 SGHAT, CDR2 FQDESV (reference sequence). V was pared by 5 bases and J by 5 bases, with 15 bases between. CDR3 region: CASSPNPGGTEAFF. CDR3 sequence (DNA): TGTGCCAGCAGCCCCAACCCCGGAGGGACTGAAGCTTTCTTT.

The chain couples TRBV3-1 (or the pseudogene TRBV3-2) to TRBJ2-1, with 9 nucleotides matching TRBD2. CDR3 length: 16 residues. Per germline, CDR1 LGHDT and CDR2 YNNKEL (reference sequence). V lost 4 bases and J lost 5; bases outside the gene matches: 9. In DNA form, the CDR3 reads TGTGCCAGCAGCCGGAGGGCGGGGGGGTCTCACAATGAGCAGTTCTTC. Its protein product is CASSRRAGGSHNEQFF.

The chain couples TRBV29-1 to TRBJ1-3; D unresolved. The V gene's germline CDR1 is SQVTM and CDR2 ANQGSEA. CDR3 length equals 12 residues. V was pared by 7 bases and J by 4 bases, with 11 bases between. The CDR3 DNA is TGCAGCGCTCGGGGTTTAGGAAACACCATATATTTT. Protein product: CSARGLGNTIYF.

The chain employs TRBV7-2 and TRBJ2-5; no clear D gene. The germline V gene has CDR1 SGHTA and CDR2 FQGNSA. Trimming shortened V by 1 base and J by 1 base, and 7 bases separated the two germline ends. There are 14 residues in the CDR3. DNA for the CDR3: TGTGCCAGCAGCTTAGACGGTTTCCAAGAGACCCAGTACTTC. It translates to CASSLDGFQETQYF.

This clone turned up a few times. The J gene is TRBJ1-5, the V gene TRBV5-4, with D uncertain. Between the trimmed V and J ends, which lost 2 bases and 10 bases, there was a span of 13 bases. The CDR3 consists of 13 residues. Germline V gives CDR1 SGHNT, CDR2 YYREEE (reference sequence). The CDR3 reads CASSLGLLGPQHF. The CDR3 coding sequence is TGTGCCAGCAGCTTAGGACTTCTCGGACCCCAGCATTTT.

This chain connects TRBV28 to TRBJ1-2; D is uncertain. The CDR3 sequence is 13 residues long. Germline V gives CDR1 MDHEN, CDR2 SYDVKM. With 7 bases removed from V and 1 base from J, the gap between germline ends came to 10 bases. CDR3 loop: CASKLGVNYGYTF. In DNA form, the CDR3 reads TGTGCCAGCAAACTTGGAGTTAACTATGGCTACACCTTC.

J is TRBJ2-5 and V is TRBV5-1; maybe TRBD1 (6 bases). Germline-derived CDR1 and CDR2 are SGHRS and YFSETQ. The CDR3 sequence is 14 residues long. Trimming stripped 4 bases from V and 4 bases from J, with 14 bases between. In DNA, the CDR3 is TGCGCCAGCAGCCTCGGGACACCCGGAGAGACCCAGTACTTC. Amino acid sequence: CASSLGTPGETQYF.

This chain links TRBV3-1 (or the pseudogene TRBV3-2) with TRBJ2-1; D is possibly TRBD1 (5 bases). The germline V and J ends were trimmed by 1 base and 6 bases, with 19 bases remaining between them. There are 17 residues in the CDR3. Germline values: CDR1 LGHDT, CDR2 YNNKEL (reference sequence). In DNA form, the CDR3 reads TGTGCCAGCAGCCAAGCCTCACGCCCCAGGGCAGTCAATGAGCAGTTCTTC. It is translated as CASSQASRPRAVNEQFF.

The chain carries TRBV11-2 and TRBJ1-1; D is unresolved. CDR3 length equals 14 residues. V was shortened by 3 bases and J by 5 bases, with 13 bases between the two germline ends. CDR1 SGHAT and CDR2 FQNNGV come from the germline V gene. For the CDR3, the DNA is TGTGCCAGCAGCTTTCCCATGTCGAGTACTGAAGCTTTCTTT. Its translation is CASSFPMSSTEAFF.

The chain combines TRBV6-2 or TRBV6-3 with TRBJ2-7; D remains ambiguous. V was trimmed by 6 bases and J by 5 bases, leaving 14 bases between them. Germline lookup yields CDR1 MNHEY and CDR2 SVGEGT. This CDR3 contains 13 residues. The CDR3 protein is CASSPRVAHEQYF. The DNA of the CDR3 is TGTGCCAGCAGCCCACGGGTGGCCCACGAGCAGTACTTC.

The rearrangement uses TRBV9 and TRBJ1-4; tentative D call: TRBD1 (5 bases). This CDR3 is 15 amino acids long. The germline V gene has CDR1 SGDLS and CDR2 YYNGEE. Trimming cost V 0 bases and J 5 bases, with 11 bases left between them. The CDR3 DNA reads as TGTGCCAGCAGCGTAGATGGGGGGATGAATGAAAAACTGTTTTTT. As protein: CASSVDGGMNEKLFF.

CDR3: CASSPSEELSYNEQFF. CDR3 bases: TGTGCCAGCAGTCCCTCGGAGGAGTTGTCCTACAATGAGCAGTTCTTC. The chain recombines TRBV28 with TRBJ2-1, with a possible D match to TRBD2 (5 bases). The ends were cut back, 5 bases at V and 1 base at J, with 15 bases in the middle. Germline V lookup: CDR1 MDHEN, CDR2 SYDVKM. The length of the CDR3 is 16 residues.

The rearrangement uses TRBV11-2 and TRBJ1-2; the D gene is possibly TRBD1 (6 bases). Germline V gives CDR1 SGHAT, CDR2 FQNNGV. Trimming removed 3 bases at V and 5 bases at J, with 19 bases between. The CDR3 has 16 residues. The chain's CDR3 is CASSFSVTGFGYGYTF. The CDR3 DNA reads TGTGCCAGCAGCTTCTCGGTAACAGGGTTTGGATATGGCTACACCTTC.

The chain carries TRBV7-9 and TRBJ2-3, with TRBD2 identical over 15 bases. J was trimmed by 2 bases and V by 3 bases; bases with no gene match: 3. This CDR3 spans 17 amino acids. The germline gives CDR1 SEHNR, CDR2 FQNEAQ (reference sequence). The CDR3 reads CASSFGTSGGSTDTQYF. DNA of the CDR3: TGTGCCAGCAGCTTCGGGACTAGCGGGGGGTCCACAGATACGCAGTATTTT.

This sequence joins TRBV18 and TRBJ1-1; a weak D match, TRBD1 (5 bases). V lost 3 bases and J lost 0, with 20 bases in between. From germline, CDR1 is KGHSH and CDR2 LQKENI. The CDR3 is 18 amino acids. The chain's CDR3 is CASSPQLSGGGLNTEAFF. DNA for the CDR3: TGTGCCAGCTCACCCCAACTGTCGGGGGGTGGTTTGAACACTGAAGCTTTCTTT. Drawing the rest from reference TRBV18 and TRBJ1-1, the complete variable domain is NAGVMQNPRHLVRRRGQEARLRCSPMKGHSHVYWYRQLPEEGLKFMVYLQKENIIDESGMPKERFSAEFPKEGPSILRIQQVVRGDSAAYFCASSPQLSGGGLNTEAFFGQGTRLTVV.

V is TRBV24-1 and J is TRBJ2-7; 10 bases line up with TRBD2. V lost 3 bases, J lost 6 bases, and 7 bases stayed unmatched. The CDR3 contains 15 residues. Germline CDR1 reads KGHDR; CDR2 reads SFDVKD. The CDR3 bases are TGTGCCACCAGTGATCCTACTAGCGGGGCAGGCGAGCAGTACTTC. This translates into CATSDPTSGAGEQYF.

The chain uses TRBV7-3 and TRBJ2-3; 8 nucleotides line up with TRBD2. The length of the CDR3 is 15 residues. The germline CDR1 and CDR2 sequences are SGHTA and FQGTGA. V lost 2 bases and J lost 4; bases outside the gene matches: 5. This CDR3 is CASSLGLAGADTQYF. As DNA, the CDR3 is TGTGCCAGCAGCTTAGGGCTAGCGGGTGCAGATACGCAGTATTTT.

This clone was detected once. The CDR3 DNA reads as TGTGCCAGTCTCCGGGGGGGGGCGCGCGGAGATACGCAGTATTTT. It specifies CASLRGGARGDTQYF. J is TRBJ2-3 and V is TRBV27; 8 positions agree with TRBD2. The CDR3 spans 15 residues. J lost 5 bases, V lost 9 bases, and 13 bases had no gene match. Germline CDR1 reads MNHEY; CDR2 reads SMNVEV (reference sequence).

Turning to this clone: Additional DNA sequences in this sample encode the identical CDR3. This chain links TRBV27 with TRBJ2-7, with 13 bases lining up with TRBD2. CDR3 length: 15 amino acids. Germline CDR1 reads MNHEY; CDR2 reads SMNVEV (reference sequence). J gave up 2 bases and V 6 bases, and 4 bases lay outside the gene matches. The CDR3 DNA sequence: TGTGCCAGCAGAGGACTAGCGGGGGTGACCTACGAGCAGTACTTC. Translated: CASRGLAGVTYEQYF.

The chain is built from TRBV7-5 and TRBJ2-1; the D segment call TRBD2 is taken from the table without a DNA check. TRBV7-5 is a pseudogene segment. CDR3 length: 19 residues. CDR3 sequence (DNA): TGTGCCAGAAGCTTAGTTCTAGGAACTCCAAAATTTTTCTACAATGAGCAGTTCTTC. Translation gives CARSLVLGTPKFFYNEQFF.

The chain carries TRBV24-1 and TRBJ2-2, with TRBD1 matching 8 bases. The V gene end was trimmed by 1 base and the J gene end by 3 bases; junction bases not matched to a gene: 3. The length of the CDR3 is 16 residues. Germline V lookup: CDR1 KGHDR, CDR2 SFDVKD. The chain's CDR3 is CATSDFGTGDTGELFF. Here the CDR3 DNA reads TGTGCCACCAGTGATTTTGGGACAGGCGACACCGGGGAGCTGTTTTTT.

There are a few counts of this clone. J is TRBJ2-7 and V is TRBV3-1 (or the pseudogene TRBV3-2); D not certain. Trimming removed 3 bases from V and 2 bases from J, with 11 bases in between. In germline, CDR1 is LGHDT, CDR2 YNNKEL (reference sequence). The CDR3 is made up of 14 amino acids. CDR3 DNA: TGTGCCAGCAGCCATAATCAGTCACCCTACGAGCAGTACTTC. Residues: CASSHNQSPYEQYF.

This clone was detected a few times. The genes are TRBV7-9 and TRBJ1-1; 9 positions agree with TRBD1. V lost 5 bases and J lost 3; bases outside the gene matches: 10. CDR1 is SEHNR and CDR2 is FQNEAQ in the germline V gene (reference sequence). This CDR3 region has 16 residues. The CDR3 here is CASSEGQGGWDTEAFF. The CDR3 nucleotides read TGTGCCAGCAGCGAGGGACAGGGAGGTTGGGACACTGAAGCTTTCTTT.

This clone was found a few times. The genes are TRBV29-1 and TRBJ1-1, with 7 bases lining up with TRBD1. The J segment lost 6 bases and the V segment lost 7 bases, leaving 14 bases of the junction unmatched. Germline CDR1 SQVTM, CDR2 ANQGSEA. The CDR3 totals 14 residues. CDR3 region: CSALSPGGSPEAFF. The CDR3 DNA follows: TGCAGCGCCCTATCCCCAGGGGGGAGCCCTGAAGCTTTCTTT.

The genes are TRBV11-3 and TRBJ2-5; D not resolved. Trimming stripped 0 bases from V and 2 bases from J, with 4 bases between. Per germline, CDR1 SGHNT and CDR2 YENEEA. The CDR3 length is 13 residues. CDR3 in amino acids: CASSLDRQETQYF. In nucleotides, the CDR3 is TGTGCCAGCAGCTTAGACAGGCAAGAGACCCAGTACTTC.